The sequence of this T cell receptor beta chain was determined in a study of blood T cells in healthy people across ages. PCR was performed a second time for roughly 7 to 12 cycles using a sample-barcoded 5' primer and a J-beta primer mix. A 12-random-nucleotide template-switch adaptor tagged each cDNA molecule. TCRdb ran MiXCR on the 5' RACE reads and lists one entry per CDR3 protein. The data show about 1.6 million distinct CDR3 sequences, with approximately 32% seen just once and 11% held by the top ten. Study-level findings and limits: Greater diversity and more naive CD4+ cells were seen in long-lived donors than in aged donors.

About this clonotype: Its antigen is undetermined.

The CDR3 loop spans 15 amino acids. Germline V gives CDR1 LNHDA, CDR2 SQIVND (reference sequence). Trimming left V 7 bases short and J 1 base short, with 14 bases between. This TCR came from a woman in her twenties or thirties in good health. Sequenced material: blood. This chain joins TRBV19 and TRBJ2-1, with D unresolved. DNA for the CDR3: TGTGCCAGTACCCTAAGACACCAATCCTACAATGAGCAGTTCTTC. Its translation: CASTLRHQSYNEQFF.